One sample yielded the 21 T cell receptor beta chains listed below, sequenced in a study of blood T cell repertoires in COVID-19. Sequenced by immunoSEQ multiplex PCR; TCRdb stores in-frame clones only, minus some. Of a few hundred thousand clones listed, around nine tenths are singletons. The specimen was peripheral blood. Source of these receptors: a woman between 55 and 75 years old with COVID-19, enrolled during active disease.

V usage is TRBV27 and J usage is TRBJ1-5; D not certain. The CDR3 is 14 residues long. Germline values: CDR1 MNHEY, CDR2 SMNVEV (reference sequence). V was clipped by 5 bases and J by 2 bases, with 10 bases between them. The CDR3 here is CASSRELGNQPQHF. The DNA of the CDR3 is TGTGCCAGCAGTCGGGAATTAGGCAATCAGCCCCAGCATTTT.

The chain links TRBV4-1 to TRBJ2-2; TRBD1 matches 8 bases. CDR3 length: 17 residues. The germline CDR1 and CDR2 sequences are MGHRA and YSYEKL. The V gene end was trimmed by 3 bases and the J gene end by 5 bases; junction bases not matched to a gene: 11. This CDR3 reads CASSHLDRGMGTGELFF. In DNA form, the CDR3 reads TGCGCCAGCAGCCACCTAGACAGGGGTATGGGTACCGGGGAGCTGTTTTTT.

The chain links TRBV29-1 to TRBJ2-7; 14 bases map to TRBD2. Trimming at V came to 7 bases and at J to 2 bases, leaving 1 base not matched to a gene. The CDR3 runs to 13 residues. Germline CDR1 SQVTM, CDR2 ANQGSEA. CDR3 nucleotide sequence: TGCAGCGCGGGACTAGCGGGGGCCTACGAGCAGTACTTC. Translation gives CSAGLAGAYEQYF.

The rearrangement joins TRBV5-8 to TRBJ1-2, with TRBD1 as a possible D gene (5 bases). V was clipped by 1 base and J by 8 bases, with 18 bases between them. The germline CDR1 and CDR2 sequences are SGHTS and YDEGEE. The CDR3 extends over 15 amino acids. The CDR3: CASSLSGHPMGGYTF. As DNA, the CDR3 is TGTGCCAGCAGCTTGTCTGGACACCCTATGGGCGGCTACACCTTC. Full variable domain (rest looked up from reference TRBV5-8 and TRBJ1-2): EAGVTQSPTHLIKTRGQQATLRCSPISGHTSVYWYQQALGLGLQFLLWYDEGEERNRGNFPPRFSGRQFPNYSSELNVNALELEDSALYLCASSLSGHPMGGYTFGSGTRLTVV.

This sequence joins TRBV4-1 and TRBJ1-5; unclear D gene. Germline V CDR1 and CDR2: MGHRA, YSYEKL. The CDR3 has 14 amino acids. V lost 0 bases and J 9 bases, leaving 12 bases between the germline ends. CDR3 loop: CASSQDSSGRPQHF. The CDR3 nucleotides are TGCGCCAGCAGCCAAGATTCCAGCGGGCGGCCCCAGCATTTT.

There are a few counts of this clone. The chain recombines TRBV15 with TRBJ2-3; D possibly corresponds to TRBD2 (6 bases). The germline V gene encodes CDR1 LNHNV and CDR2 YYDKDF (reference sequence). This CDR3 has 15 residues. V was trimmed by 5 bases and J by 0 bases, leaving 12 bases between them. CDR3 amino acids: CATSRSGTSTDTQYF. The CDR3 nucleotides read TGTGCCACCAGCCGATCCGGGACTAGCACAGATACGCAGTATTTT. Complete variable domain (other parts from reference TRBV15 and TRBJ2-3): DAMVIQNPRYQVTQFGKPVTLSCSQTLNHNVMYWYQQKSSQAPKLLFHYYDKDFNNEADTPDNFQSRRPNTSFCFLDIRSPGLGDTAMYLCATSRSGTSTDTQYFGPGTRLTVL.

V and J are TRBV19 and TRBJ1-5; D unresolved. The CDR3 has 15 amino acids. Trimming stripped 2 bases from V and 6 bases from J, with 14 bases between. From germline, CDR1 is LNHDA and CDR2 SQIVND (reference sequence). For the CDR3, the DNA is TGTGCCAGTAGTATATACGACTCCCCGGGTCAGCCCCAGCATTTT. Encoded protein: CASSIYDSPGQPQHF.

This clone appeared a few times. This chain connects TRBV3-1 (or the pseudogene TRBV3-2) to TRBJ1-1; no firm D call. The germline CDR1 and CDR2 sequences are LGHDT and YNNKEL (reference sequence). The ends were cut back, 1 base at V and 4 bases at J, with 16 bases in the middle. This CDR3 spans 16 amino acids. The CDR3 here is CASSQVLGGLGTEAFF. For the CDR3, the DNA is TGTGCCAGCAGCCAAGTGTTAGGTGGGCTCGGCACTGAAGCTTTCTTT.

V usage is TRBV27 and J usage is TRBJ2-2, with TRBD2 matching 10 bases. In germline, CDR1 is MNHEY, CDR2 SMNVEV (reference sequence). The CDR3 spans 19 residues. V shed 4 bases, J shed 6 bases, and the junction held 17 bases outside the gene matches. CDR3 protein: CASSSALAGVGSRAGELFF. The CDR3 nucleotides read TGTGCCAGCAGTTCCGCCCTAGCGGGAGTTGGATCCAGGGCCGGGGAGCTGTTTTTT.

V is TRBV7-9 and J is TRBJ2-5; TRBD2 aligns across 10 bases. The CDR3 has 16 residues. The ends lost 1 base at V and 0 bases at J; junction bases unmatched: 2. Germline V gives CDR1 SEHNR, CDR2 FQNEAQ (reference sequence). In nucleotides, the CDR3 is TGTGCCAGCAGCTTAGTGGGGACTAGCGACCAAGAGACCCAGTACTTC. Its translation: CASSLVGTSDQETQYF.

The chain recombines TRBV18 with TRBJ2-5, with a tentative D call TRBD2 (6 bases). V shed 1 base and J shed 5 bases, with 8 bases lying between them. The CDR3 has 13 residues. Per germline, CDR1 KGHSH and CDR2 LQKENI. The CDR3 DNA is TGTGCCAGCTCACCACAACGGGGGGAGACCCAGTACTTC. It is translated as CASSPQRGETQYF.

The gene calls are TRBV9 and TRBJ1-1; the D gene is possibly TRBD1 (6 bases). This CDR3 has 16 residues. V was clipped by 4 bases and J by 8 bases, with 24 bases between them. Germline CDR1 SGDLS, CDR2 YYNGEE. Here the CDR3 reads CASSPRRDTRNKEAFF. The CDR3 coding sequence is TGTGCCAGCAGCCCCCGCCGGGACACCCGTAATAAGGAAGCTTTCTTT.

The chain combines TRBV20-1 with TRBJ2-7; 7 bases align to TRBD2. From germline, CDR1 is DFQATT and CDR2 SNEGSKA (reference sequence). J lost 2 bases, V lost 3 bases, and 7 bases had no gene match. CDR3 length equals 14 residues. CDR3: CSASQPAGTYEQYF. The CDR3 DNA follows: TGCAGTGCTAGTCAGCCAGCGGGGACCTACGAGCAGTACTTC.

This chain links TRBV5-1 with TRBJ1-1, with D possibly TRBD1 on 6 matching bases. CDR1 and CDR2 (germline): SGHRS, YFSETQ. This CDR3 comprises 14 residues. V lost 3 bases, J lost 3 bases, and 12 bases lay in between. CDR3 nucleotide sequence: TGCGCCAGCAGCTATGACAGGTCGCACACTGAAGCTTTCTTT. This translates into CASSYDRSHTEAFF.

The rearrangement links TRBV18 to TRBJ2-7; weak D call: TRBD2 (7 bases). Germline loops: CDR1 KGHSH, CDR2 LQKENI. The CDR3 is 13 residues long. V shed 8 bases and J shed 6 bases, with 17 bases lying between them. The CDR3 here is CASRVGGAGEQYF. Here the CDR3 DNA reads TGTGCCAGCCGCGTAGGGGGGGCAGGCGAGCAGTACTTC.

This rearrangement joins TRBV19 to TRBJ2-2, with D maybe TRBD1 (6 bases). CDR3 length: 15 residues. Per the germline V gene, CDR1 is LNHDA and CDR2 is SQIVND (reference sequence). Trimming removed 5 bases at V and 2 bases at J, with 12 bases between. CDR3 amino acids: CASSGPGTNTGELFF. CDR3 nucleotide sequence: TGTGCCAGTAGTGGACCCGGGACAAACACCGGGGAGCTGTTTTTT.

The rearrangement joins TRBV7-2 to TRBJ1-4; 7 nucleotides match TRBD1. Per the germline V gene, CDR1 is SGHTA and CDR2 is FQGNSA. This CDR3 comprises 16 residues. V shed 4 bases and J 4 bases; nucleotides not matched to a gene: 9. The CDR3 DNA sequence: TGTGCCAGCAGCTCAAGTTGGGGACAGCGTAATGAAAAACTGTTTTTT. Amino acids: CASSSSWGQRNEKLFF.

This chain joins TRBV7-9 and TRBJ1-4, with TRBD1 identical over 9 bases. The V gene's germline CDR1 is SEHNR and CDR2 FQNEAQ (reference sequence). The CDR3 has 16 amino acids. The V and J ends lost 6 bases and 7 bases, in that order; junction bases with no gene match: 12. CDR3 in amino acids: CASSYNRGRGAEKLFF. The DNA of the CDR3 is TGTGCCAGCAGTTACAACAGGGGGCGAGGGGCTGAAAAACTGTTTTTT.

The genes are TRBV7-8 and TRBJ1-5; TRBD1 agrees at 9 bases. V dropped 6 bases and J dropped 4; count of bases not matched to a gene: 13. The length of the CDR3 is 17 residues. Germline lookup yields CDR1 SGHVS and CDR2 FQNEAQ. CDR3 amino acids: CASSHSFTGTGNQPQHF. The CDR3, as DNA: TGTGCCAGCAGTCATTCGTTTACCGGGACAGGGAATCAGCCCCAGCATTTT.

On this clone itself: At one boundary the junction diverges from the germline segment, which might be a read error. The chain links TRBV10-2 to TRBJ1-2; tentatively, D is TRBD1 (6 bases). Germline CDR1 WSHSY, CDR2 SAAADI. This CDR3 is built from 13 residues. CDR3 residues: CATSPGGGGGYTF. In DNA, the CDR3 is TGCGCCACCAGTCCCGGAGGGGGGGGCGGCTACACCTTC.

This clone was found once. The chain carries TRBV18 and TRBJ1-3; tentatively, D is TRBD1 (6 bases). CDR3 length equals 15 residues. V lost 6 bases to trimming and J lost 4 bases, with 16 bases between them. Germline loops: CDR1 KGHSH, CDR2 LQKENI. CDR3 coding DNA: TGTGCCAGCTCCCAATCTTCACAGGGAGGAAACACCATATATTTT. Its translation: CASSQSSQGGNTIYF.